This T cell receptor (beta chain) was found in a study of siplizumab effects on memory and regulatory T cells. The CDR3 spans 14 residues. J lost 6 bases, V lost 7 bases, and 12 bases had no gene match. The germline gives CDR1 MNHNY, CDR2 SVGAGI (reference sequence). Repertoires were generated with immunoSEQ multiplex PCR, while TCRdb's copy carries only in-frame clones and drops some. The sample contains more than 70,000 clones, about 95% of which appear only once. The chain employs TRBV6-6 and TRBJ2-7; 7 positions match TRBD1. Input material: CD8+ T cells sorted from blood. This receptor was identified in a human donor in good health. CDR3: CASTDAYRGPEQYF. For the CDR3, the DNA is TGTGCCAGCACCGACGCGTATAGGGGGCCCGAGCAGTACTTC.